This T cell receptor (beta chain) was recovered during a study of identical twins. The germline V gene encodes CDR1 LGHNA and CDR2 YSLEER. The CDR3 covers 15 residues. V was clipped by 3 bases and J by 2 bases; unmatched bases: 5. The table lists this clonotype with a few counts. TCRdb re-analysed the 5' RACE reads in MiXCR, keeping a single row per CDR3 protein. The sample lists roughly 770,000 distinct CDR3 sequences, roughly 18% occurring once. In addition, the sample was reused for a study of T cells expressing NK-cell markers. That paper notes: Leadership of the CD3+CD56-NKG2C+ fraction also belonged to these clonotypes in several donors.

Sequencing was carried out using PBMCs. The V gene is TRBV4-3, the J gene TRBJ2-7, with TRBD1 matching 9 bases. This TCR was sampled from a woman aged 18-29 years in good health. This chain's CDR3 is CASSQDRGSPYEQYF. As DNA, the CDR3 is TGCGCCAGCAGCCAGGACAGGGGCTCTCCCTACGAGCAGTACTTC.